Here is one TCR beta chain with its context. Its cognate antigen is unknown. These data belong to a study of identical twins. TCRdb re-analysed the 5' RACE reads in MiXCR, keeping a single row per CDR3 protein. Of some 1,600,000 distinct CDR3 sequences listed, about 32% were seen once; the top ten hold about 0.3%. Trimming took off 3 bases at V and 0 bases at J, with 8 bases between the two ends. Germline V CDR1 and CDR2: DFQATT, SNEGSKA (reference sequence). This CDR3 contains 13 residues. The study's findings and limits: Low generation-probability sequences were in excess among twin-shared out-of-frame alpha sequences.

Specimen: cord blood. The receptor was derived from a newborn girl in good health. The genes are TRBV20-1 and TRBJ2-5; D may match TRBD1 or TRBD2 (5 bases each). CDR3 loop: CSARSGHQETQYF. The CDR3 DNA follows: TGCAGTGCTAGGTCGGGACACCAAGAGACCCAGTACTTC.